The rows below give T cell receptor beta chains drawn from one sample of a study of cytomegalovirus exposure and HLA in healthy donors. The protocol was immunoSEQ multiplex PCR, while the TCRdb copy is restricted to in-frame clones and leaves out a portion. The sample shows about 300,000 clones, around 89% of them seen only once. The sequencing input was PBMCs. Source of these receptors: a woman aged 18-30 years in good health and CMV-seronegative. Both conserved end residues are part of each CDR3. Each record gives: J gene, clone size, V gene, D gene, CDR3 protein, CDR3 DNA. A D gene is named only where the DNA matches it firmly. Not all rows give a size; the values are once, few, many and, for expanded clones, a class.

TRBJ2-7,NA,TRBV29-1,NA,CSVGIGPYEQYF,TGCAGCGTCGGTATTGGGCCCTACGAGCAGTACTTC
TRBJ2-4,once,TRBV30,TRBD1,CAWSLGQGKNIQYF,TGTGCCTGGAGCCTGGGACAGGGGAAAAACATTCAGTACTTC
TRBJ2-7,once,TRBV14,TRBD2,CASSQALSAPSGPYEQYF,TGTGCCAGCAGCCAAGCTTTAAGTGCCCCTAGCGGGCCCTACGAGCAGTACTTC
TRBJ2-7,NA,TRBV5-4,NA,CASSLQGSYEQYF,TGTGCCAGCAGCTTGCAGGGTTCCTACGAGCAGTACTTC
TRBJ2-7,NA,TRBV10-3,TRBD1,CAISDLGQRFTYEQYF,TGTGCCATCAGTGACCTGGGACAGCGCTTTACCTACGAGCAGTACTTC
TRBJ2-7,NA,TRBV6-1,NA,CASSEGTLTYEQYF,TGTGCCAGCAGTGAAGGGACTTTGACCTACGAGCAGTACTTC
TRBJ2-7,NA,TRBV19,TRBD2,CASSPQTGTSGYEQYF,TGTGCCAGTAGTCCACAGACAGGGACTAGCGGCTACGAGCAGTACTTC
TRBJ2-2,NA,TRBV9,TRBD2,CASSPRGVAGVTGELFF,TGTGCCAGCAGCCCCCGGGGGGTAGCGGGAGTCACCGGGGAGCTGTTTTTT
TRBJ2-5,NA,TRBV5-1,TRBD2,CASSLFGLAGMETQYF,TGCGCCAGCAGCTTGTTTGGACTAGCGGGTATGGAGACCCAGTACTTC
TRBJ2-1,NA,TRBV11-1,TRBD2,CASSPKRGISYNEQFF,TGTGCCAGCAGCCCAAAGCGGGGAATCTCCTACAATGAGCAGTTCTTC
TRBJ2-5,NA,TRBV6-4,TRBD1,CASSRQGGETQYF,TGTGCCAGCAGTAGACAGGGCGGGGAGACCCAGTACTTC
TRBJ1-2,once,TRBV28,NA,CASSRDSFYGYTF,TGTGCCAGCAGCCGAGACAGTTTCTATGGCTACACCTTC
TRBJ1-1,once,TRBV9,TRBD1,CASSVGGQGDRLGEAFF,TGTGCCAGCAGCGTAGGGGGACAGGGAGACCGGTTGGGTGAAGCTTTCTTT
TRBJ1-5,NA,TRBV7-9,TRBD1,CASSPFRDRDQPQHF,TGTGCCAGCAGCCCCTTCCGGGACAGAGATCAGCCCCAGCATTTT
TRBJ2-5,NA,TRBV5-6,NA,CASSWGVPGETQYF,TGTGCCAGCAGCTGGGGGGTCCCGGGGGAGACCCAGTACTTC
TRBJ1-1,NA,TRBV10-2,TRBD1,CASSHMDRVGGNTEAFF,TGCGCCAGCAGTCACATGGACAGGGTAGGTGGGAACACTGAAGCTTTCTTT
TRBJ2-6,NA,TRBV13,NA,CASSWLSGANVLTF,TGTGCCAGCAGCTGGCTCTCTGGGGCCAACGTCCTGACTTTC
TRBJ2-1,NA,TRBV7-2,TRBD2,CASSLTGLAGGPRNEQFF,TGTGCCAGCAGCTTGACAGGACTAGCGGGAGGGCCCCGGAATGAGCAGTTCTTC
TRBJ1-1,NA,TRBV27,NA,CASSLRQRNTEAFF,TGTGCCAGCAGTTTACGGCAGCGGAACACTGAAGCTTTCTTT
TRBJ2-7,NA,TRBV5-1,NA,CASSETTYEQYF,TGCGCCAGCAGCGAAACAACCTACGAGCAGTACTTC
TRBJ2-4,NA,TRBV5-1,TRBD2,CASSLDGSGSFNIQYF,TGCGCCAGCAGCTTGGATGGTAGCGGGAGTTTTAACATTCAGTACTTC
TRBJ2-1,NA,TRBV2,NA,CASRPGVLSYNEQFF,TGTGCCAGCAGGCCAGGGGTGCTCTCCTACAATGAGCAGTTCTTC
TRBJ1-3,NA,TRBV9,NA,CASSPETSSGNTIYF,TGTGCCAGCAGCCCCGAGACAAGCTCTGGAAACACCATATATTTT
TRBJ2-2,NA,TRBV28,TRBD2,CASSFLSGLAGPVTGELFF,TGTGCCAGCAGTTTTTTGTCGGGACTAGCGGGACCGGTTACCGGGGAGCTGTTTTTT
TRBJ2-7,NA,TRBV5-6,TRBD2,CASSLGWSSGRSYEQYF,TGTGCCAGCAGCTTGGGTTGGTCTAGCGGGAGGTCCTACGAGCAGTACTTC
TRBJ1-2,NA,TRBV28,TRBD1,CASSLRRDRFNGNYGYTF,TGTGCCAGCAGTTTGCGTAGGGACAGGTTTAATGGAAACTATGGCTACACCTTC
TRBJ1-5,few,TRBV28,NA,CASLQHSNQPQHF,TGTGCCAGTTTACAGCATAGCAATCAGCCCCAGCATTTT
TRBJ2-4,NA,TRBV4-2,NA,CASSQVGLAKNIQYF,TGTGCCAGCAGCCAAGTCGGACTAGCCAAAAACATTCAGTACTTC
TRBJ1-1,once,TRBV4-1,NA,CASSRTLFMNTEAFF,TGCGCCAGCAGCCGGACATTATTTATGAACACTGAAGCTTTCTTT
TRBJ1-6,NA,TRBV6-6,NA,CASSYMTTSNSPLHF,TGTGCCAGCAGTTACATGACAACGAGTAATTCACCCCTCCACTTT
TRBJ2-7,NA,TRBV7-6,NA,CASSPQGPPSEQYF,TGTGCCAGCAGCCCACAGGGTCCACCCTCCGAGCAGTACTTC
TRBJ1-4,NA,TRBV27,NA,CASRGHGPNEKLFF,TGTGCCAGCAGGGGACATGGCCCTAATGAAAAACTGTTTTTT
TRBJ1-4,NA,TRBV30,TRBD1,CACGEGDRAEKLFF,TGTGCCTGTGGAGAAGGGGACAGGGCGGAAAAACTGTTTTTT
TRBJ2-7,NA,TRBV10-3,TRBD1,CAIRVARGHHEQYF,TGTGCCATCAGGGTAGCCAGGGGGCACCACGAGCAGTACTTC
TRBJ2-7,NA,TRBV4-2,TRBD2,CASSQETSGGEQYF,TGTGCCAGCAGCCAAGAAACTAGCGGGGGAGAGCAGTACTTC
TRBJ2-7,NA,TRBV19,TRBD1,CATKLDRNAYEQYF,TGTGCCACTAAGTTGGACAGGAATGCCTACGAGCAGTACTTC
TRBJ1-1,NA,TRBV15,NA,CATSRAQGFTEAFF,TGTGCCACCAGCAGAGCCCAGGGGTTCACTGAAGCTTTCTTT
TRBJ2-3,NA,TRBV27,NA,CASSLFPGASADTQYF,TGTGCCAGCAGTTTATTTCCGGGAGCCTCCGCAGATACGCAGTATTTT
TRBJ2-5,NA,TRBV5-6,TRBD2,CASSPGGGLETQYF,TGTGCCAGCAGCCCCGGGGGGGGGTTAGAGACCCAGTACTTC
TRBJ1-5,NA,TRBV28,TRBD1,CASSPPIQGVHQPQHF,TGTGCCAGCAGCCCCCCCATACAGGGGGTTCATCAGCCCCAGCATTTT
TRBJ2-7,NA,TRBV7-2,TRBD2,CASSFMGGSYEQYF,TGTGCCAGCAGCTTTATGGGCGGGAGCTACGAGCAGTACTTC
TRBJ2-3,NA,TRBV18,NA,CASSPLLLTDTQYF,TGTGCCAGCTCACCTCTATTGCTCACAGATACGCAGTATTTT
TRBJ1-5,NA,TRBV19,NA,CASQPKPKGEPQHF,TGTGCCAGTCAACCCAAACCTAAAGGGGAGCCCCAGCATTTT
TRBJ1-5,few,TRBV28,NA,CASKMSGMGNQPQHF,TGTGCCAGCAAGATGTCGGGGATGGGCAATCAGCCCCAGCATTTT
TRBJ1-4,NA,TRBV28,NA,CASSPLDGGGAPNEKLFF,TGTGCCAGCAGTCCATTGGACGGGGGGGGCGCACCTAATGAAAAACTGTTTTTT
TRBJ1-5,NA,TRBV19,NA,CASSRPRTDNQPQHF,TGTGCCAGTAGCCGACCCCGGACAGACAATCAGCCCCAGCATTTT
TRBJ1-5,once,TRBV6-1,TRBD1,CASKDRVYSNQPQHF,TGTGCCAGCAAGGACAGGGTTTATAGCAATCAGCCCCAGCATTTT
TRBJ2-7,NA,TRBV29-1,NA,CSVGDFYEQYF,TGCAGCGTTGGAGACTTCTACGAGCAGTACTTC
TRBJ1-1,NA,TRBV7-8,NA,CASSLGRGMGREAFF,TGTGCCAGCAGCTTAGGCCGGGGGATGGGGCGTGAAGCTTTCTTT
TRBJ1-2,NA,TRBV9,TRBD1,CASSEDRGGYGYTF,TGTGCCAGCAGCGAGGACAGGGGCGGCTATGGCTACACCTTC
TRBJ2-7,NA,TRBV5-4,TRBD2,CASSLRREKGNEQYF,TGTGCCAGCAGCTTGAGGCGGGAGAAAGGAAACGAGCAGTACTTC
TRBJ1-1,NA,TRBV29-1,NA,CSVQRGEGTEAFF,TGCAGCGTTCAACGGGGGGAGGGTACTGAAGCTTTCTTT
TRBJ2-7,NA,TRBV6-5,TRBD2,CASSRTSGNSEQYF,TGTGCCAGCAGTCGGACTAGCGGGAACTCCGAGCAGTACTTC
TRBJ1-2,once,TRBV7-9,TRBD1,CASSSHRGREGYTF,TGTGCCAGCAGCTCACACAGGGGGCGCGAGGGCTACACCTTC
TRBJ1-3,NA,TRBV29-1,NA,CSGGGGNTIYF,TGCAGCGGGGGAGGTGGAAACACCATATATTTT